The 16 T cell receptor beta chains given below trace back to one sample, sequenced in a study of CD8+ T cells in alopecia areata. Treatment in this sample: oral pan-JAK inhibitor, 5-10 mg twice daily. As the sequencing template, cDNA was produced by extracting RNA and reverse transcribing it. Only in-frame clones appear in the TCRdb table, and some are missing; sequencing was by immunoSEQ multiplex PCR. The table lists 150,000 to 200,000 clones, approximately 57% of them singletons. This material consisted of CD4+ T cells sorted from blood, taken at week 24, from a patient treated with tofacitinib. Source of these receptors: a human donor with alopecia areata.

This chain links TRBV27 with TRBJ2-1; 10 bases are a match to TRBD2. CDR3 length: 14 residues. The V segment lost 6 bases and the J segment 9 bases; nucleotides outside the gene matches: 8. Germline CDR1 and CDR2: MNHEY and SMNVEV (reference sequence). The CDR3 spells CASRSGGANFEQFF. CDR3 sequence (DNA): TGTGCCAGCAGAAGCGGGGGGGCGAATTTTGAGCAGTTCTTC.

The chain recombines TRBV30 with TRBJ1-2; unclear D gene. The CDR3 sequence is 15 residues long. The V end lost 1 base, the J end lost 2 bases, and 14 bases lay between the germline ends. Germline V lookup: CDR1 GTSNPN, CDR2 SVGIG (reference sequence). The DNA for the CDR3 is TGTGCCTGGAGTGGTTCCTGGTTATTGAACTATGGCTACACCTTC. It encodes CAWSGSWLLNYGYTF.

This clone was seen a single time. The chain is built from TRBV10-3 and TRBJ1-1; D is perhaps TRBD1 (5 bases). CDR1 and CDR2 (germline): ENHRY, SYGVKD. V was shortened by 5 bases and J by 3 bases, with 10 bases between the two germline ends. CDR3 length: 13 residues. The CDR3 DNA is TGTGCCATCAGTCCCCGGGGGGACACTGAAGCTTTCTTT. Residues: CAISPRGDTEAFF.

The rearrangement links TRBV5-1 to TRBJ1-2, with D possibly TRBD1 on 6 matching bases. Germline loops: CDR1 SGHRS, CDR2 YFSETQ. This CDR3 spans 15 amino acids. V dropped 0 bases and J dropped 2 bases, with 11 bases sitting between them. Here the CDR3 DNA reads TGCGCCAGCAGCTTGGCAGGGGCGGAGAACTATGGCTACACCTTC. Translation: CASSLAGAENYGYTF.

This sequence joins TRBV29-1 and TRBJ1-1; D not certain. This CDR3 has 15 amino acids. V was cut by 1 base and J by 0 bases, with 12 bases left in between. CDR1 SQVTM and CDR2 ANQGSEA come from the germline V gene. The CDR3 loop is CSVEAQHELNTEAFF. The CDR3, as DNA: TGCAGCGTTGAAGCCCAACACGAACTGAACACTGAAGCTTTCTTT.

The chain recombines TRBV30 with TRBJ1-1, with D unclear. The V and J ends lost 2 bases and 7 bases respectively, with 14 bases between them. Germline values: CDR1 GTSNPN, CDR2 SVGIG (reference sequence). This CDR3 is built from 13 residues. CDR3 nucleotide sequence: TGTGCCTGGAGTAAGGTAGACAAGTATGAAGCTTTCTTT. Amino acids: CAWSKVDKYEAFF.

The CDR3 here is CASSLDVGGPGTDTQYF. CDR3 DNA sequence: TGCGCCAGCAGCTTGGATGTGGGGGGGCCGGGCACAGATACGCAGTATTTT. The V call is TRBV5-1, the J call TRBJ2-3; D perhaps matches TRBD2 (7 bases). Germline CDR1 reads SGHRS; CDR2 reads YFSETQ. V lost 0 bases and J lost 1, with 15 bases in between. The CDR3 has 17 residues.

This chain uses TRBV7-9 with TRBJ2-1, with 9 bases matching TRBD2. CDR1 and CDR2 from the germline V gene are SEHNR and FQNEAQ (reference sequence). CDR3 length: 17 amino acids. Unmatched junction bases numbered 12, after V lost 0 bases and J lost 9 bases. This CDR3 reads CASSLAPGGGARSEQFF. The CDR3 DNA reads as TGTGCCAGCAGCTTAGCTCCGGGCGGGGGGGCCCGTAGTGAGCAGTTCTTC.

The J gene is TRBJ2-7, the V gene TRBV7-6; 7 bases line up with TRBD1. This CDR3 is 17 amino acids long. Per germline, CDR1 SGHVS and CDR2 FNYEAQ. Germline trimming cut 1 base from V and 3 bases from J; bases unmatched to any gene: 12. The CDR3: CASSLGAGTEIHYEQYF. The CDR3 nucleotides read TGTGCCAGCAGCTTAGGGGCCGGGACAGAAATCCACTACGAGCAGTACTTC.

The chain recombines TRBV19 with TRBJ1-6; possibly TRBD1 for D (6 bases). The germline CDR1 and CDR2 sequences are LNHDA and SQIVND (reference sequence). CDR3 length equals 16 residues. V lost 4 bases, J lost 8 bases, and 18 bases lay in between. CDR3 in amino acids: CASSNLPGAQDSPLHF. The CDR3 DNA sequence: TGTGCCAGTAGTAATCTCCCGGGGGCCCAGGATTCACCCCTCCACTTT.

As DNA, the CDR3 is TGCAGCGTTGAGTTACCGCTAGCTGAAAAACTGTTTTTT. Protein product: CSVELPLAEKLFF. The chain uses TRBV29-1 and TRBJ1-4, with D uncertain. The germline CDR1 and CDR2 sequences are SQVTM and ANQGSEA. The V and J ends lost 3 bases and 7 bases respectively, with 12 bases between them. This CDR3 has 13 amino acids.

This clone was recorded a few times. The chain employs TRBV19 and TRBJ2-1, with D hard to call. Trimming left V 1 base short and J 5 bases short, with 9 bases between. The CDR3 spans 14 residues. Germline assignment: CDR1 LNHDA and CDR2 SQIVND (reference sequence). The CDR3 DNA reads TGTGCCAGTAGTATAGGAGGTCGAAACAATGAGCAGTTCTTC. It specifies CASSIGGRNNEQFF. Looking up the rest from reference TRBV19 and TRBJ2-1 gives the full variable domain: DGGITQSPKYLFRKEGQNVTLSCEQNLNHDAMYWYRQDPGQGLRLIYYSQIVNDFQKGDIAEGYSVSREKKESFPLTVTSAQKNPTAFYLCASSIGGRNNEQFFGPGTRLTVL.

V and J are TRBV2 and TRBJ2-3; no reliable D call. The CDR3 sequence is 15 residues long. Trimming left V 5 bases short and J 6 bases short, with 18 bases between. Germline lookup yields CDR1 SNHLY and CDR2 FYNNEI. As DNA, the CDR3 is TGTGCCAGCAGTAGGATGGAATACGGCTCGGATACGCAGTATTTT. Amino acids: CASSRMEYGSDTQYF. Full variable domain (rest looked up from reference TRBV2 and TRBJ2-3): EPEVTQTPSHQVTQMGQEVILRCVPISNHLYFYWYRQILGQKVEFLVSFYNNEISEKSEIFDDQFSVERPDGSNFTLKIRSTKLEDSAMYFCASSRMEYGSDTQYFGPGTRLTVL.

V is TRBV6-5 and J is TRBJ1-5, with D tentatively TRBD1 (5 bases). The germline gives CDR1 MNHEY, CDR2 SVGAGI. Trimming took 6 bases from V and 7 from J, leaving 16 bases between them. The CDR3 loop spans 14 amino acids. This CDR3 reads CASRKDSSRQPQHF. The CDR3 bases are TGTGCCAGCAGGAAAGACAGTTCTAGGCAGCCCCAGCATTTT.

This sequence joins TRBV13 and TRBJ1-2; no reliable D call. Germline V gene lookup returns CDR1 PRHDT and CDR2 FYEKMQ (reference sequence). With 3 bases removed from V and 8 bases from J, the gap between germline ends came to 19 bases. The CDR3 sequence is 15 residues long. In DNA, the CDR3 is TGTGCCAGCAGCTTGGCCCTCTCGACGAGTGGAGGCTACACCTTC. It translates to CASSLALSTSGGYTF.

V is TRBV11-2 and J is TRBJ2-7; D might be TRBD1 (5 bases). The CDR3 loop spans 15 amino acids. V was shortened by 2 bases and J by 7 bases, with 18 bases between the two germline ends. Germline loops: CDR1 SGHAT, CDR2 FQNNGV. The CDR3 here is CASSLMGQGTLEQYF. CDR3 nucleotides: TGTGCCAGCAGCTTAATGGGTCAGGGTACCCTAGAGCAGTACTTC. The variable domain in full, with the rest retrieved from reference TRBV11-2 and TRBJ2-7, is EAGVAQSPRYKIIEKRQSVAFWCNPISGHATLYWYQQILGQGPKLLIQFQNNGVVDDSQLPKDRFSAERLKGVDSTLKIQPAKLEDSAVYLCASSLMGQGTLEQYFGPGTRLTVT.